What follows are 24 T cell receptor beta chains derived from one specimen sequenced in a study of technical replicates of blood from a few donors. Profiling relied on immunoSEQ multiplex PCR, and the TCRdb table lists in-frame clones only, not all of them. The repertoire consists of about 63,000 clones, with about 87% occurring once and the leading ten covering less than 6.5%. Sequenced input: PBMCs. These receptors were obtained from a human donor in good health. Some clones in this sample may be carry-over from other donors' samples.

This chain joins TRBV2 and TRBJ1-1, with D tentatively TRBD1 (5 bases). The CDR3 is 13 amino acids. Germline lookup yields CDR1 SNHLY and CDR2 FYNNEI. The V gene lost 5 bases and the J gene lost 7 bases, with 14 bases spanning the gap. As DNA, the CDR3 is TGTGCCAGCAGTCGACGGGGGGACGGTGAAGCTTTCTTT. It specifies CASSRRGDGEAFF.

This clone has just one count. V usage is TRBV7-9 and J usage is TRBJ2-7; TRBD1 might be the D (6 bases). Per the germline V gene, CDR1 is SEHNR and CDR2 is FQNEAQ (reference sequence). The CDR3 runs to 14 residues. V dropped 3 bases and J dropped 1 base, with 10 bases sitting between them. CDR3 DNA sequence: TGTGCCAGCAGCTTTGACAGGTGGTCCTACGAGCAGTACTTC. It is translated as CASSFDRWSYEQYF.

This clone has more than one count but fewer than ten. The rearrangement joins TRBV18 to TRBJ1-1; D remains unclear. Trimming pared 1 base from V and 1 base from J, leaving 7 bases between. Germline values: CDR1 KGHSH, CDR2 LQKENI. This CDR3 is built from 14 residues. Written as DNA, the CDR3 is TGTGCCAGCTCACCACAAACAAGGAACACTGAAGCTTTCTTT. As protein: CASSPQTRNTEAFF.

The chain uses TRBV5-1 and TRBJ2-1; TRBD2 agrees at 7 bases. Germline CDR1 reads SGHRS; CDR2 reads YFSETQ. CDR3 length equals 14 residues. Trimming cost V 7 bases and J 0 bases; bases outside gene matches: 4. The CDR3 reads CASGGGSSYNEQFF. CDR3 nucleotides: TGCGCCAGCGGGGGGGGGAGCTCCTACAATGAGCAGTTCTTC.

This clone was seen just once. CDR3 amino acids: CASSVSGTSTYEQYF. CDR3 coding DNA: TGTGCCAGCAGCGTATCAGGGACTAGCACCTACGAGCAGTACTTC. The chain couples TRBV9 to TRBJ2-7, with 9 bases matching TRBD2. With 1 base clipped from V and 2 bases from J, the junction kept 4 bases outside the gene matches. Germline V CDR1 and CDR2: SGDLS, YYNGEE. This CDR3 region has 15 residues.

Here the CDR3 reads CASSPVAAGKFRNTIYF. For the CDR3, the DNA is TGTGCCAGCAGCCCAGTAGCGGCAGGGAAGTTTCGAAACACCATATATTTT. The V and J genes are TRBV11-2 and TRBJ1-3, with D perhaps matching TRBD1 (5 bases). Trimming left V 5 bases short and J 5 bases short, with 22 bases between. The CDR3 runs to 17 residues. Germline V gene data show CDR1 as SGHAT and CDR2 as FQNNGV.

This rearrangement joins TRBV10-3 to TRBJ1-6; D might be TRBD1 (5 bases). V lost 7 bases and J lost 5, with 9 bases in between. Germline loops: CDR1 ENHRY, CDR2 SYGVKD. The CDR3 covers 13 residues. The CDR3 DNA is TGTGCCATCAAGACAGATGATAATTCACCCCTCCACTTT. It translates to CAIKTDDNSPLHF.

In its sample, this clone was seen once. The chain couples TRBV6-1 to TRBJ1-1; D call uncertain. Germline CDR1 reads MNHNS; CDR2 reads SASEGT. The germline V and J ends were trimmed by 8 bases and 5 bases, with 15 bases remaining between them. The CDR3 loop spans 13 amino acids. In DNA form, the CDR3 reads TGTGCCAGCTTTCGAGGTCGGGAAACTGAAGCTTTCTTT. As protein: CASFRGRETEAFF.

V usage is TRBV5-1 and J usage is TRBJ2-5; 7 positions match TRBD2. The germline CDR1 and CDR2 sequences are SGHRS and YFSETQ. This CDR3 contains 14 residues. The V segment lost 4 bases and the J segment 4 bases; nucleotides outside the gene matches: 7. The CDR3 DNA sequence: TGCGCCAGCAGCAGTACGGGACTACGAGAGACCCAGTACTTC. It is translated as CASSSTGLRETQYF.

This clone was observed once. This chain links TRBV4-2 with TRBJ2-2; D remains ambiguous. Germline V CDR1 and CDR2: LGHNA, YNFKEQ. This CDR3 comprises 14 residues. V was cut by 0 bases and J by 8 bases, with 10 bases left in between. CDR3 residues: CASSQDQGAGELFF. The CDR3 DNA sequence: TGTGCCAGCAGCCAAGATCAAGGAGCAGGGGAGCTGTTTTTT.

The chain couples TRBV19 to TRBJ2-2, with a possible D match to TRBD1 (6 bases). Germline loops: CDR1 LNHDA, CDR2 SQIVND (reference sequence). The ends were cut back, 7 bases at V and 9 bases at J, with 15 bases in the middle. The length of the CDR3 is 13 residues. CDR3 in DNA: TGTGCCAGTAAAAACAGGGAACGCCGGGAGCTGTTTTTT. Its translation is CASKNRERRELFF.

This rearrangement joins TRBV29-1 to TRBJ2-7, with 10 bases fitting TRBD1. CDR3 length: 12 residues. V lost 7 bases, J lost 2 bases, and 2 bases stayed unmatched. Germline CDR1 reads SQVTM; CDR2 reads ANQGSEA. CDR3 sequence: CSGGQGTYEQYF. As DNA, the CDR3 is TGCAGCGGGGGACAGGGGACCTACGAGCAGTACTTC.

The chain joins TRBV7-9 to TRBJ2-5, with D perhaps TRBD2 (5 bases). There are 16 residues in the CDR3. Looked up from germline, CDR1 is SEHNR and CDR2 is FQNEAQ (reference sequence). With 7 bases removed from V and 5 bases from J, the gap between germline ends came to 23 bases. As DNA, the CDR3 is TGTGCCAGCAAGCCAAATCGCGGGCGTTACCGGGAGACCCAGTACTTC. Protein product: CASKPNRGRYRETQYF. Complete variable domain (other parts from reference TRBV7-9 and TRBJ2-5): DTGVSQNPRHKITKRGQNVTFRCDPISEHNRLYWYRQTLGQGPEFLTYFQNEAQLEKSRLLSDRFSAERPKGSFSTLEIQRTEQGDSAMYLCASKPNRGRYRETQYFGPGTRLLVL.

This clone appeared a single time. V gene TRBV29-1 combines with J gene TRBJ2-3; TRBD1 matches at 8 bases. The length of the CDR3 is 13 residues. The V gene end was trimmed by 7 bases and the J gene end by 3 bases; junction bases not matched to a gene: 6. Germline V CDR1 and CDR2: SQVTM, ANQGSEA. For the CDR3, the DNA is TGCAGCGAGGGGCAGGGGGCTACAGATACGCAGTATTTT. Translation: CSEGQGATDTQYF.

The chain has TRBV2 and TRBJ2-5; 9 nucleotides agree with TRBD1. Germline CDR1 and CDR2: SNHLY and FYNNEI. J lost 3 bases, V lost 3 bases, and 2 bases had no gene match. The CDR3 loop spans 14 amino acids. CDR3 bases: TGTGCCAGCAGTGAGACAGGGGGGGAAGAGACCCAGTACTTC. This encodes CASSETGGEETQYF.

The CDR3 nucleotides read TGTGCCAGCAGCTCAGCGGGGGGGGAAGATACGCAGTATTTT. This gives the protein CASSSAGGEDTQYF. The chain has TRBV9 and TRBJ2-3, with 10 nucleotides matching TRBD2. The CDR3 totals 14 residues. The junction had 4 bases not matched to a gene; V was cut back by 4 bases and J by 5 bases. Per the germline V gene, CDR1 is SGDLS and CDR2 is YYNGEE.

The chain carries TRBV10-1 and TRBJ2-3; 7 nucleotides match TRBD2. V lost 2 bases and J lost 4; bases outside the gene matches: 9. Germline assignment: CDR1 WNHNN and CDR2 SYGVQD (reference sequence). CDR3 length: 16 amino acids. CDR3 sequence reads: CASSEPWTRAPDTQYF. The CDR3 DNA reads as TGCGCCAGCAGTGAGCCTTGGACTAGAGCCCCAGATACGCAGTATTTT.

The chain carries TRBV5-1 and TRBJ1-1; 9 bases match TRBD1. Looked up from germline, CDR1 is SGHRS and CDR2 is YFSETQ. CDR3 size: 15 residues. The V and J ends lost 4 bases and 5 bases, in that order; junction bases with no gene match: 9. CDR3 in amino acids: CASSLPGQGNTEAFF. The CDR3 DNA is TGCGCCAGCAGCCTACCGGGACAGGGAAATACTGAAGCTTTCTTT.

This clone was detected once. This chain uses TRBV5-8 with TRBJ2-7; D ambiguous. Germline V gives CDR1 SGHTS, CDR2 YDEGEE. The CDR3 is 13 amino acids. V was shortened by 0 bases and J by 1 base, with 5 bases between the two germline ends. The CDR3 loop reads CASSLVQSYEQYF. Written as DNA, the CDR3 is TGTGCCAGCAGCTTGGTTCAATCCTACGAGCAGTACTTC. The variable domain in full, completed from reference TRBV5-8 and TRBJ2-7, reads EAGVTQSPTHLIKTRGQQATLRCSPISGHTSVYWYQQALGLGLQFLLWYDEGEERNRGNFPPRFSGRQFPNYSSELNVNALELEDSALYLCASSLVQSYEQYFGPGTRLTVT.

A single count supports this clone. The CDR3 loop reads CASSLVSGVGEQFF. CDR3 DNA: TGTGCCAGCAGCTTAGTTAGCGGGGTGGGTGAGCAGTTCTTC. V is TRBV11-3 and J is TRBJ2-1; 8 positions agree with TRBD2. The CDR3 loop spans 14 amino acids. Germline V CDR1 and CDR2: SGHNT, YENEEA. Trimming removed 1 base from V and 9 bases from J; junction bases left unmatched: 5. Supplemented by reference TRBV11-3 and TRBJ2-1, the full variable domain reads EAGVVQSPRYKIIEKKQPVAFWCNPISGHNTLYWYLQNLGQGPELLIRYENEEAVDDSQLPKDRFSAERLKGVDSTLKIQPAELGDSAVYLCASSLVSGVGEQFFGPGTRLTVL.

J is TRBJ1-1 and V is TRBV4-3; 7 bases are shared with TRBD1. Germline V gene data show CDR1 as LGHNA and CDR2 as YSLEER. The CDR3 runs to 15 residues. J was trimmed by 1 base and V by 3 bases; bases with no gene match: 5. CDR3 sequence: CASSHRQGWNTEAFF. The CDR3 region has the DNA TGCGCCAGCAGCCACAGACAGGGCTGGAACACTGAAGCTTTCTTT.

In DNA, the CDR3 is TGCACCAGCAGCCAAGATGTTAACAGGGTGGACACCGGGGAGCTGTTTTTT. It encodes CTSSQDVNRVDTGELFF. The chain joins TRBV1 to TRBJ2-2; the DNA was not used to check the table's D call, TRBD1. TRBV1 is listed as a pseudogene. The length of the CDR3 is 17 residues.

The rearrangement links TRBV5-4 to TRBJ2-5; 7 bases are a match to TRBD2. The CDR3 spans 16 residues. Germline V gene lookup returns CDR1 SGHNT and CDR2 YYREEE (reference sequence). The V and J ends lost 6 bases and 2 bases, in that order; junction bases with no gene match: 13. In nucleotides, the CDR3 is TGTGCCAGCATCTACACGGGGGGATCTTTACAAGAGACCCAGTACTTC. It specifies CASIYTGGSLQETQYF.

This chain joins TRBV6-6 and TRBJ2-7; TRBD1 aligns across 8 bases. V was clipped by 0 bases and J by 2 bases; unmatched bases: 6. The germline gives CDR1 MNHNY, CDR2 SVGAGI (reference sequence). The CDR3 has 16 amino acids. CDR3 in amino acids: CASSYSPGGSAYEQYF. In nucleotides, the CDR3 is TGTGCCAGCAGTTACTCGCCAGGGGGCTCTGCCTACGAGCAGTACTTC.